What follows are 15 T cell receptor beta chains derived from one specimen sequenced in a study of shared clonotypes between healthy human individuals (dated by TCRdb to the early 2020s). The method behind the library was the immunoSEQ multiplex PCR assay. TCRdb holds this immuneACCESS table with in-frame rearrangements only. Some clones are missing; in checked studies, unresolved V genes explain under half, and the rest has no known cause. The sample table lists roughly 320,000 clones, around 87% of them with a count of one. The ten largest make up 15% to 20% of the sample. Sample: memory CD8+ T cells sorted from blood. In the paper's terms, the cell subset or site label means: CD45RO+ cells pooled with CCR7-negative TemRA cells. The receptors come from a man aged 18 to 30 in good health.

This chain joins TRBV7-6 and TRBJ2-2; the D is unclear. Trimming shortened V by 0 bases and J by 3 bases, and 11 bases separated the two germline ends. The CDR3 sequence is 16 residues long. Germline CDR1 SGHVS, CDR2 FNYEAQ. CDR3 region: CASSLALIGHTGELFF. The CDR3, as DNA: TGTGCCAGCAGCTTAGCCTTAATAGGGCACACCGGGGAGCTGTTTTTT.

The V call is TRBV11-2, the J call TRBJ2-7; TRBD2 matches 11 bases. CDR1 and CDR2 from the germline V gene are SGHAT and FQNNGV. Losses at the gene ends were 7 bases for V and 1 base for J; bases not matched to a gene: 9. CDR3 size: 16 residues. DNA of the CDR3: TGTGCCAGCACCTACTGGGCTAGCGGGAGGTCCTACGAGCAGTACTTC. Translated: CASTYWASGRSYEQYF.

This clone was detected only once. The chain uses TRBV6-5 and TRBJ1-2; D might be TRBD1 (6 bases). The CDR3 consists of 14 residues. Trimming stripped 4 bases from V and 8 bases from J, with 17 bases between. CDR1 MNHEY and CDR2 SVGAGI come from the germline V gene. The CDR3 DNA reads as TGTGCCAGCAGTTCCCTTACAGGGTTAGGGGGCTACACCTTC. Translated: CASSSLTGLGGYTF.

This rearrangement joins TRBV4-1 to TRBJ2-5; TRBD2 agrees at 9 bases. The germline V gene has CDR1 MGHRA and CDR2 YSYEKL. V gave up 0 bases and J gave up 3 bases; unmatched junction bases: 5. There are 16 residues in the CDR3. CDR3 protein: CASSQESSGVEETQYF. Here the CDR3 DNA reads TGCGCCAGCAGCCAAGAATCTAGCGGGGTCGAAGAGACCCAGTACTTC.

The V and J genes are TRBV6-5 and TRBJ1-1; D is unclear. The CDR3 has 14 amino acids. The germline V gene encodes CDR1 MNHEY and CDR2 SVGAGI. V lost 1 base and J lost 1, with 7 bases in between. CDR3 DNA sequence: TGTGCCAGCAGTTACTTCGGGGAGAACACTGAAGCTTTCTTT. Protein product: CASSYFGENTEAFF.

The CDR3 region has the DNA TGTGCCAGCAGTTATTATGGCGACACCGGGGAGCTGTTTTTT. Translating gives CASSYYGDTGELFF. The J gene is TRBJ2-2, the V gene TRBV6-5; D remains unclear. The CDR3 is made up of 14 amino acids. Germline-derived CDR1 and CDR2 are MNHEY and SVGAGI. V was trimmed by 3 bases and J by 3 bases, leaving 8 bases between them.

The gene calls are TRBV29-1 and TRBJ2-7; no definite D call. The CDR3 runs to 11 residues. V lost 6 bases to trimming and J lost 7 bases, with 13 bases between them. The germline CDR1 and CDR2 sequences are SQVTM and ANQGSEA. The CDR3 DNA sequence: TGCAGCGTGGTAGAGCCGAGAGAGCAGTACTTC. The encoded protein is CSVVEPREQYF.

The chain has TRBV2 and TRBJ2-4; 8 bases map to TRBD2. The CDR3 is made up of 13 amino acids. V shed 5 bases and J 8 bases; nucleotides not matched to a gene: 5. Germline-derived CDR1 and CDR2 are SNHLY and FYNNEI. The CDR3 protein is CASSRLARDIQYF. CDR3 sequence (DNA): TGTGCCAGCAGTAGACTAGCGAGAGACATTCAGTACTTC.

This clone showed up just a few times. CDR3 in DNA: TGTGCCAGCAGCCAAGAGGAACTTGGCTACACCTTC. Translating gives CASSQEELGYTF. This sequence joins TRBV14 and TRBJ1-2; D is unresolved. Germline V CDR1 and CDR2: SGHDN, FVKESK. This CDR3 is 12 amino acids long. V dropped 0 bases and J dropped 7 bases, with 6 bases sitting between them.

The chain has TRBV4-1 and TRBJ2-7; 8 bases are shared with TRBD2. CDR1 is MGHRA and CDR2 is YSYEKL in the germline V gene. CDR3 length: 15 amino acids. The V and J ends lost 1 base and 4 bases, in that order; junction bases with no gene match: 6. DNA for the CDR3: TGCGCCAGCAGCCAAGTGGAAGCGGGAGATTACGAGCAGTACTTC. This gives the protein CASSQVEAGDYEQYF.

This chain joins TRBV5-5 and TRBJ1-6, with a tentative D call TRBD1 (6 bases). In germline, CDR1 is SGHKS, CDR2 YYEKEE (reference sequence). V was trimmed by 4 bases and J by 15 bases, leaving 14 bases between them. The CDR3 spans 12 residues. The CDR3 DNA sequence: TGTGCCAGCAGCCCCGAGGGGGTACTCCTCCACTTT. As protein: CASSPEGVLLHF.

This chain connects TRBV6-5 to TRBJ2-3; D is uncertain. Trimming left V 5 bases short and J 6 bases short, with 12 bases between. Germline V gives CDR1 MNHEY, CDR2 SVGAGI. The CDR3 sequence is 13 residues long. CDR3 bases: TGTGCCAGCAGTCCGGAGTTTAGGGATACGCAGTATTTT. This sequence encodes CASSPEFRDTQYF.

This chain uses TRBV5-4 with TRBJ2-7, with 11 bases identical to TRBD2. The CDR3 length is 14 residues. Trimming took 3 bases from V and 6 from J; bases not matched to a gene: 5. Germline V gene sequence: CDR1 SGHNT, CDR2 YYREEE (reference sequence). The CDR3 here is CASSSLAGAGEQYF. In DNA form, the CDR3 reads TGTGCCAGCAGCTCACTAGCGGGAGCGGGCGAGCAGTACTTC. The full variable domain, with the rest looked up from reference TRBV5-4 and TRBJ2-7, is ETGVTQSPTHLIKTRGQQVTLRCSSQSGHNTVSWYQQALGQGPQFIFQYYREEENGRGNFPPRFSGLQFPNYSSELNVNALELDDSALYLCASSSLAGAGEQYFGPGTRLTVT.

The gene calls are TRBV29-1 and TRBJ2-3, with 9 bases fitting TRBD2. Germline V gene data show CDR1 as SQVTM and CDR2 as ANQGSEA. Germline trimming cut 0 bases from V and 3 bases from J; bases unmatched to any gene: 13. The CDR3 is made up of 18 amino acids. In nucleotides, the CDR3 is TGCAGCGTTGAAGATTGGCGCGGGGGGGCCGTCAGGACAGATACGCAGTATTTT. The encoded protein is CSVEDWRGGAVRTDTQYF.

J is TRBJ1-1 and V is TRBV7-9; D remains unclear. Trimming shortened V by 5 bases and J by 1 base, and 17 bases separated the two germline ends. The CDR3 extends over 16 amino acids. In germline, CDR1 is SEHNR, CDR2 FQNEAQ (reference sequence). CDR3 in amino acids: CASSPAFPGRNTEAFF. The CDR3 DNA follows: TGTGCCAGCAGCCCAGCGTTCCCGGGTAGGAACACTGAAGCTTTCTTT.